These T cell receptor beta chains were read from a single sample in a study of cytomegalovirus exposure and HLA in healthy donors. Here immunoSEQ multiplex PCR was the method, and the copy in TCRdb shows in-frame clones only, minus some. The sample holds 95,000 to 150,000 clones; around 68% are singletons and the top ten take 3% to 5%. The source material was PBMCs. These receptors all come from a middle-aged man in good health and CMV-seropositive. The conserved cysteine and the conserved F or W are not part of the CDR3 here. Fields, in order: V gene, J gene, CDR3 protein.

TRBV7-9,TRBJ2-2,ASRSRQGANTGELF
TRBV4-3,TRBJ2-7,ASSQELTQSGEQY
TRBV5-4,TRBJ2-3,ASSLVRGGTDTQY
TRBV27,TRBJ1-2,ASSLQGLSGYT
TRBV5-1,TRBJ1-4,ASSVRQGSNEKLF
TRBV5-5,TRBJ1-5,ASSLAGGNQPQH
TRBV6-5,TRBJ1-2,ASSEPGLEQGYT
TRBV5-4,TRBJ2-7,ASSQSGRATYEQY
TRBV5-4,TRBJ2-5,ASSTKQGNQETQY
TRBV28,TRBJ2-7,ASLPSGQGTYEQY
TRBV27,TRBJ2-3,ASSLSSGGTDTQY
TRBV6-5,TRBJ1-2,ASSRTADGYT
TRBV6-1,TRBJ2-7,ASTPGQSSYEQY
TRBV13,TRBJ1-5,ASSFGQGGQPQH
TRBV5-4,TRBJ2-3,ASSPAGGAADTQY
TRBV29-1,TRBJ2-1,SVETSGAYNEQF
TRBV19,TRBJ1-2,ASSSTGTSRGGYT
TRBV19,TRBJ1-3,ASRTDREERNTIY
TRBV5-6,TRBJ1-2,ASSSTDSRYGYT
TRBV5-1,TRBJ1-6,ASSLEQRSSYNSPLH
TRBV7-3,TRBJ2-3,ASSLNRGSTDTQY
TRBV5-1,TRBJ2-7,ASSLEGQGLDEQY
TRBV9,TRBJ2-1,ASSVGSGRGGEQF
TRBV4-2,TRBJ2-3,ASSQPTGEQY
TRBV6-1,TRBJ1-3,AIALRVPGNTIY
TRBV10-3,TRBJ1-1,AIAGQFNTEAF
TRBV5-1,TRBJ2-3,ASSLAQGAFDTQY
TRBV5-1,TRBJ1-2,ASSQEQGSGGYT
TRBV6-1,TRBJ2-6,ASSDPGISGANVLT
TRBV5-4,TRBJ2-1,ASSFGTGPYNEQF
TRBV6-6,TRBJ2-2,ASTSGFKAGELF
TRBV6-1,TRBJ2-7,ASTTRGQGYEQY
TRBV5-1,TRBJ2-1,ASSLIGGSSYNEQF
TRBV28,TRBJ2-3,AIFGGRQDTQY
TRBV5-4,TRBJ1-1,ASSLGTGLNTEAF
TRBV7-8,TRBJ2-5,ASSPRPQLYGAEETQY
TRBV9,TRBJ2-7,ASSVGQGAHEQY
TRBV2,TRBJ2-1,ASSGTGGRGNEQF
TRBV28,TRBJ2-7,ASSLYDSEQY
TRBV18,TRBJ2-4,ASSPLLAGEIQY
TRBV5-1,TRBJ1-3,ASSSDRGPGNTIY
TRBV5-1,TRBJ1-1,ASSPTGGFAEAF
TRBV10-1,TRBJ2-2,ASPPGGLTGELF
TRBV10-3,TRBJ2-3,AFSTSGNADTQY
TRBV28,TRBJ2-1,ASRSGRALFNEQF
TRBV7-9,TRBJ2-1,ASSQSGTSGRARNEQF
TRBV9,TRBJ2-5,ASSVGTSGSKKQY
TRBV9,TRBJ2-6,ASSVAGGGSGANVLT
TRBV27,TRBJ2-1,ASSSSRQGAYNEQF
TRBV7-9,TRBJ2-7,ASSRTTYEQY
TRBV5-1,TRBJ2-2,ASGTAARRLQGAGELF
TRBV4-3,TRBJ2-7,ASSQDTDRAYEQY
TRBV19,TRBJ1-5,ASSILAGSHQPQH
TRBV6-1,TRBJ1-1,ASRGRRTGTEAF
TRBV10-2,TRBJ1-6,ASSESVSSYNSPLH
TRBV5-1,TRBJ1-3,ASSYGQGPSGNTIY